This is a list of T cell receptor beta chains from one sample in a study of T cells after yellow fever vaccination. TCRdb re-called the 5' RACE reads through MiXCR, storing one row per CDR3 protein. The repertoire consists of 250,000 or so distinct CDR3 sequences, with about 3.9% occurring once and the leading ten covering about 20%. Sample: PBMCs, taken 15 days after the yellow fever booster vaccination. The origin of the receptors is a man younger than 35 who received the YFV17D yellow fever vaccine. The CDR3 runs from the conserved cysteine through the conserved F or W.

J gene	V gene	CDR3 protein
TRBJ2-5	TRBV7-9	CASSSPRQGFDSQETQYF
TRBJ2-1	TRBV5-1	CASSRGQDNEQFF
TRBJ2-2	TRBV6-1	CASSETSGTGIPTGELFF
TRBJ2-5	TRBV7-9	CASEGPFGETQYF
TRBJ1-5	TRBV15	CATSREVFRGPNWGNQPQHF
TRBJ2-3	TRBV10-3	CAISLTTSTDTQYF
TRBJ2-3	TRBV3-1	CASSQEWDTQYF
TRBJ2-7	TRBV6-6	CASRATGDPLYEQYF
TRBJ2-2	TRBV7-3	CASSKNPNAGTGELFF
TRBJ2-2	TRBV28	CASSLVSGRTNTGELFF
TRBJ1-1	TRBV20-1	CSAAGTPRWGEAFF
TRBJ2-4	TRBV20-1	CSARNKLTGLAKNIQYF
TRBJ1-2	TRBV7-9	CASSSNSIHGYGYTF
TRBJ2-2	TRBV5-1	CASRYRPNTGELFF
TRBJ1-2	TRBV7-2	CASTEHQAYGYTF
TRBJ1-3	TRBV5-1	CASSIRLRESSGNTIYF
TRBJ2-2	TRBV2	CASSEGTGGVLLFF
TRBJ2-3	TRBV29-1	CSVEDGSTDTQYF
TRBJ1-4	TRBV19	CASRSLLSGANEKLFF
TRBJ2-3	TRBV4-3	CASSHLGQDSTDTQYF
TRBJ2-1	TRBV10-1	CATTDRVGERQFF
TRBJ1-1	TRBV4-1	CASSQREGGDTEAFF
TRBJ2-5	TRBV20-1	CSATTSGEETQYF
TRBJ1-2	TRBV4-1	CASSQARDSHGYTF
TRBJ2-5	TRBV5-1	CASSFTGDVQETQYF
TRBJ2-1	TRBV6-2/TRBV6-3	CASSHLPLAGEEQFF
TRBJ1-2	TRBV2	CASRPGPLGYGYTF
TRBJ2-1	TRBV11-2	CASSSGQGMYNEQFF